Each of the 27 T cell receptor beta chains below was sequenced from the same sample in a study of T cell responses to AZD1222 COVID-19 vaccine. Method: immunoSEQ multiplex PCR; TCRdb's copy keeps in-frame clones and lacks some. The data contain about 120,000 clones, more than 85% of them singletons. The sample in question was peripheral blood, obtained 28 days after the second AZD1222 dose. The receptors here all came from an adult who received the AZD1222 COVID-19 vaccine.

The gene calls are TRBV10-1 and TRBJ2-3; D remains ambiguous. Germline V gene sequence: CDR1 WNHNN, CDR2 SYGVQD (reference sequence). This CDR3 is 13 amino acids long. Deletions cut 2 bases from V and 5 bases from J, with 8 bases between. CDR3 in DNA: TGCGCCAGCAGTGAGAAGATCGGAGATACGCAGTATTTT. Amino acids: CASSEKIGDTQYF.

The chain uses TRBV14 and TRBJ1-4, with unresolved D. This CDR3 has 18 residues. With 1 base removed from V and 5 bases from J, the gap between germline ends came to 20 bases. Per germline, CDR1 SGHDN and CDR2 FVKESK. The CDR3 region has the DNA TGTGCCAGCAGCCAAGTCCAGACTTTAGCAGTGCCGAATGAAAAACTGTTTTTT. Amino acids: CASSQVQTLAVPNEKLFF.

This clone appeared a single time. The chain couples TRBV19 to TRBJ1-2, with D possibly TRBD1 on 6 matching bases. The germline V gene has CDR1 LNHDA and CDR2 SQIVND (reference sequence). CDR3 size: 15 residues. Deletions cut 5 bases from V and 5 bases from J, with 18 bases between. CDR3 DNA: TGTGCCAGTAGTCTCTCGACAGGCTCTTTTTATGGCTACACCTTC. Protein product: CASSLSTGSFYGYTF.

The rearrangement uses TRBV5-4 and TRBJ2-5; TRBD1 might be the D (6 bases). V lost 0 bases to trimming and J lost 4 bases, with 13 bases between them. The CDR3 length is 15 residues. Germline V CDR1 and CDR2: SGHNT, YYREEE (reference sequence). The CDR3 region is CASSLAELGGETQYF. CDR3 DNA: TGTGCCAGCAGCTTGGCGGAACTAGGGGGAGAGACCCAGTACTTC.

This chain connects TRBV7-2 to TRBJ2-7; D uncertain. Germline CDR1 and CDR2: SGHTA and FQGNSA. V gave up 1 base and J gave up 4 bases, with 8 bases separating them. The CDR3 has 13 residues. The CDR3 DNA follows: TGTGCCAGCAGCTTAGTACCAGGATACGAGCAGTACTTC. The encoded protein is CASSLVPGYEQYF.

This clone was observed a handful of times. The DNA for the CDR3 is TGTGCCAGTAGCGCCCAGGACAGGGTGGCGGGGGAGCAGTACTTC. It specifies CASSAQDRVAGEQYF. The rearrangement uses TRBV19 and TRBJ2-7; 8 bases are a match to TRBD1. The CDR3 is 15 residues long. Germline CDR1 LNHDA, CDR2 SQIVND (reference sequence). V dropped 6 bases and J dropped 7; count of bases not matched to a gene: 14.

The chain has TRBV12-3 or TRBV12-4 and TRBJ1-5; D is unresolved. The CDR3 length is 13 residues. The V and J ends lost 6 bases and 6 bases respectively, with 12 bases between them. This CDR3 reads CASSLRGVQPQHF. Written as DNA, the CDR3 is TGTGCCAGCAGCCTCCGGGGTGTTCAGCCCCAGCATTTT.

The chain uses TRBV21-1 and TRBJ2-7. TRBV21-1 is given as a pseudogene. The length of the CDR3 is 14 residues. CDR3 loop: CASPAGPKPHEQYF. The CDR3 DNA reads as TGTGCCAGCCCCGCCGGGCCCAAGCCCCACGAGCAGTACTTC.

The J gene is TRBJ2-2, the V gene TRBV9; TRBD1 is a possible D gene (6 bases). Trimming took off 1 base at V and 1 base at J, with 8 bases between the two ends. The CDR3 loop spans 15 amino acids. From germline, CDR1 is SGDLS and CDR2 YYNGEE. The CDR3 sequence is CASSVQGLNTGELFF. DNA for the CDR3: TGTGCCAGCAGCGTACAGGGGTTGAACACCGGGGAGCTGTTTTTT.

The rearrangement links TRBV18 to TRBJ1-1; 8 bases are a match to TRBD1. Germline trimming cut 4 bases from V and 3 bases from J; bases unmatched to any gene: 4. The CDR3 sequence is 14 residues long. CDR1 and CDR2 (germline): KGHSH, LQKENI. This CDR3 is CASSLGQGDTEAFF. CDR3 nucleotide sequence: TGTGCCAGCTCACTTGGACAGGGAGACACTGAAGCTTTCTTT.

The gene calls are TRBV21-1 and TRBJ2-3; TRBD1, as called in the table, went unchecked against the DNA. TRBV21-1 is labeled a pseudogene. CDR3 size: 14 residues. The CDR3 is CASSSQTGPDTQYF. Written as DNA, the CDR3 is TGTGCCAGCAGCTCCCAGACAGGTCCAGATACGCAGTATTTT.

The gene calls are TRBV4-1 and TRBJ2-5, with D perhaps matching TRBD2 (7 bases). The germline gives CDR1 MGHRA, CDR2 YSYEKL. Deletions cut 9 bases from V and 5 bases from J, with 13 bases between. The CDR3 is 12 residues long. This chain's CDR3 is CASSEGGETQYF. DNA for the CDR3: TGCGCCAGTTCCGAGGGGGGGGAGACCCAGTACTTC.

This chain's CDR3 is CAAAKGTNQPQHF. For the CDR3, the DNA is TGTGCCGCAGCAAAGGGTACTAATCAGCCCCAGCATTTT. The rearrangement links TRBV10-3 to TRBJ1-5; no clear D. Trimming stripped 11 bases from V and 4 bases from J, with 15 bases between. The germline gives CDR1 ENHRY, CDR2 SYGVKD. CDR3 length equals 13 residues.

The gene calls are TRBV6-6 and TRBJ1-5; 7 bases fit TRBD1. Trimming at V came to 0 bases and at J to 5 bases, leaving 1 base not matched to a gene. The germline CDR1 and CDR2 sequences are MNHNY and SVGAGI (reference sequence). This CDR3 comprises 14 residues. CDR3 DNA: TGTGCCAGCAGTTACTCGGGGACAGATCAGCCCCAGCATTTT. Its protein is CASSYSGTDQPQHF.

The CDR3 DNA follows: TGTGCCAGCAGTAGGACCTTTAACTCCTACAATGAGCAGTTCTTC. Encoded protein: CASSRTFNSYNEQFF. The chain couples TRBV28 to TRBJ2-1; no firm D call. The CDR3 totals 15 residues. With 5 bases removed from V and 0 bases from J, the gap between germline ends came to 11 bases. The V gene's germline CDR1 is MDHEN and CDR2 SYDVKM.

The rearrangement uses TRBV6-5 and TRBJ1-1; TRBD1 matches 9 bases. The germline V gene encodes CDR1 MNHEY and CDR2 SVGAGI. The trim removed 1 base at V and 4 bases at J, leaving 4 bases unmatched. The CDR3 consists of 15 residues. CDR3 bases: TGTGCCAGCAGTTACTTACAGGGGGCAAGCACTGAAGCTTTCTTT. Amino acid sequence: CASSYLQGASTEAFF.

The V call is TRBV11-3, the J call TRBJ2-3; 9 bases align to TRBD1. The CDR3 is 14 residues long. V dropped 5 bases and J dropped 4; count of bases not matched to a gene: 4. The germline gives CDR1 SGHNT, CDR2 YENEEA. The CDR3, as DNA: TGTGCCAGCAGCCCCCGACAGGGGGCAGATACGCAGTATTTT. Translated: CASSPRQGADTQYF.

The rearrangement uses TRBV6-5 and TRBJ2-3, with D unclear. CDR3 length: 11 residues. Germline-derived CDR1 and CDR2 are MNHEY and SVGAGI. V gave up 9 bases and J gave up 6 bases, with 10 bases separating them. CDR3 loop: CASGPGDTQYF. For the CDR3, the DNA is TGTGCCAGTGGTCCCGGCGATACGCAGTATTTT.

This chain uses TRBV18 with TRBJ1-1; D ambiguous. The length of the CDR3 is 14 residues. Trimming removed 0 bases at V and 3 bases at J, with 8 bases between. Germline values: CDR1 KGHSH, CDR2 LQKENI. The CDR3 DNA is TGTGCCAGCTCACCACCCGCCGGGGACACTGAAGCTTTCTTT. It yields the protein CASSPPAGDTEAFF.

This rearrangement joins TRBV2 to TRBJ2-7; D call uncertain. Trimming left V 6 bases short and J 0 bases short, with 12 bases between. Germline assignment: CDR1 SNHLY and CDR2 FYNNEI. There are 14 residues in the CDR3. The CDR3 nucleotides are TGTGCCAGCAGATGGTCGGGCCTCTCCTACGAGCAGTACTTC. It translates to CASRWSGLSYEQYF. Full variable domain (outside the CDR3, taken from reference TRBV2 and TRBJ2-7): EPEVTQTPSHQVTQMGQEVILRCVPISNHLYFYWYRQILGQKVEFLVSFYNNEISEKSEIFDDQFSVERPDGSNFTLKIRSTKLEDSAMYFCASRWSGLSYEQYFGPGTRLTVT.

As DNA, the CDR3 is TGTGCCAGCAGCTCTCGGGGACTCCCGGATAACATTCAGTACTTC. Translation: CASSSRGLPDNIQYF. The V gene is TRBV7-2, the J gene TRBJ2-4; maybe TRBD2 (6 bases). The CDR3 is 15 residues long. Looked up from germline, CDR1 is SGHTA and CDR2 is FQGNSA. Trimming pared 4 bases from V and 7 bases from J, leaving 17 bases between.

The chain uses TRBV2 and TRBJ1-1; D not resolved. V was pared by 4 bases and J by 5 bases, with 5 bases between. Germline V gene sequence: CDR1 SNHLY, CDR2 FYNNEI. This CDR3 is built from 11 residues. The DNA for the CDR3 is TGTGCCAGCAGTGGTAGGACTGAAGCTTTCTTT. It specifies CASSGRTEAFF.

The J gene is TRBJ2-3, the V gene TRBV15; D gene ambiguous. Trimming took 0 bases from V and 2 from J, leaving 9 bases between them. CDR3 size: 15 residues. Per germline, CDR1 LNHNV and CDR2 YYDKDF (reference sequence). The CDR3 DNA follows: TGTGCCACCAGCAGAGATGGGCTTAACACAGATACGCAGTATTTT. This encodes CATSRDGLNTDTQYF.

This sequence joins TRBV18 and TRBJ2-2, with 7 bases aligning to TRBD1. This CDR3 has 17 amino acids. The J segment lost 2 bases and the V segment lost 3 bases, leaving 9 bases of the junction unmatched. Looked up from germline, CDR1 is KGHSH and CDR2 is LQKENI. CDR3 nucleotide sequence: TGTGCCAGCTCACCCGGGACAGCTGAAATAAACACCGGGGAGCTGTTTTTT. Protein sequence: CASSPGTAEINTGELFF.

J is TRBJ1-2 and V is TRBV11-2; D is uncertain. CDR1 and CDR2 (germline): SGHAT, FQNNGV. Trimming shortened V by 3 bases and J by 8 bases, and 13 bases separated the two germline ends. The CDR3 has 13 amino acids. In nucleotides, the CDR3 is TGTGCCAGCAGCTTTCTTTTGGGGTGGGGCTACACCTTC. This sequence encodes CASSFLLGWGYTF. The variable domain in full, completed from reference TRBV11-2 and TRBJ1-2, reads EAGVAQSPRYKIIEKRQSVAFWCNPISGHATLYWYQQILGQGPKLLIQFQNNGVVDDSQLPKDRFSAERLKGVDSTLKIQPAKLEDSAVYLCASSFLLGWGYTFGSGTRLTVV.

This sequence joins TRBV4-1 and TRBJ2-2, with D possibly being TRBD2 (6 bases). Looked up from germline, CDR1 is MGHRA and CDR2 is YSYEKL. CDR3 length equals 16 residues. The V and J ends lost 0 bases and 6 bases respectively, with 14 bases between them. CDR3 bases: TGCGCCAGCAGCCAAGAGGTGGGAGGAAGGGCCGGGGAGCTGTTTTTT. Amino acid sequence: CASSQEVGGRAGELFF.

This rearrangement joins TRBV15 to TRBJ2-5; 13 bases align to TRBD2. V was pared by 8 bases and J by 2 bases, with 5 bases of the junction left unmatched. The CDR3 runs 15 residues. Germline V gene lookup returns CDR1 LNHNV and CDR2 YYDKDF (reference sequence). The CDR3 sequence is CATGPGLAGQETQYF. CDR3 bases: TGTGCCACCGGACCGGGACTAGCGGGACAAGAGACCCAGTACTTC.